This TCR beta chain was profiled in a study of response to subunit inactivated influenza vaccine. This clonotype has just a few counts. Via MiXCR, TCRdb re-called the RT-PCR reads, giving one row per CDR3 protein. The sample gives more than 700,000 distinct CDR3 sequences, 21% of which show up once; 10% to 13% is in the top ten. V lost 6 bases and J 3 bases, leaving 15 bases between the germline ends. Germline-derived CDR1 and CDR2 are DFQATT and SNEGSKA (reference sequence). The CDR3 loop spans 14 amino acids. The gene calls are TRBV20-1 and TRBJ1-5, with no clear D. This TCR was sampled from a man between 50 and 59 years old who received an inactivated influenza vaccine. Sequenced here: PBMCs from blood, sampled roughly 5 days after vaccination. Written as DNA, the CDR3 is TGCAGTGCGTTAGCGGCAGGAGCCAATCAGCCCCAGCATTTT. Translating gives CSALAAGANQPQHF.